These 15 T cell receptor beta chains originate from one sample sequenced in a study of T cells in Graves' hyperthyroidism and ophthalmopathy. TCR beta CDR3 sequences were amplified from RNA transcripts. Initially, a first-round RT-PCR of the TCR CDR3 employed the HTBI primer set. MiXCR, run by TCRdb on the multiplex PCR reads, gives a single entry per CDR3 protein. This table has 530,000 or so distinct CDR3 sequences, around 46% appearing once. Material: peripheral blood or thyroid tissue (not recorded which). The receptors derive from a woman aged 18 to 35 with Graves' hyperthyroidism.

The chain combines TRBV6-6 with TRBJ2-2, with TRBD1 matching over 8 bases. The CDR3 is 16 residues long. V gave up 5 bases and J gave up 3 bases; unmatched junction bases: 8. Germline assignment: CDR1 MNHNY and CDR2 SVGAGI (reference sequence). CDR3 loop: CASSEVVTGDTGELFF. CDR3 in DNA: TGTGCCAGCAGTGAAGTAGTGACAGGGGACACCGGGGAGCTGTTTTTT.

V and J are TRBV10-3 and TRBJ1-1, with 8 bases lining up with TRBD1. The junction had 3 bases not matched to a gene; V was cut back by 5 bases and J by 1 base. The germline gives CDR1 ENHRY, CDR2 SYGVKD. The CDR3 runs 14 residues. The CDR3 sequence is CAISLGQENTEAFF. CDR3 DNA sequence: TGTGCCATCAGTTTGGGACAGGAGAACACTGAAGCTTTCTTT.

The chain recombines TRBV2 with TRBJ1-5, with 9 bases that match TRBD1. Germline CDR1 SNHLY, CDR2 FYNNEI. V lost 7 bases, J lost 9 bases, and 7 bases stayed unmatched. The CDR3 has 13 residues. The CDR3 bases are TGTGCCAGCACTGGGACAGGGCTTCTGCCCCAGCATTTT. As protein: CASTGTGLLPQHF.

Turning to this clonotype: Possible read error: a much larger clone is one base away. This chain connects TRBV7-6 to TRBJ2-7; 7 positions agree with TRBD1. CDR3 length: 14 residues. Germline-derived CDR1 and CDR2 are SGHVS and FNYEAQ. V dropped 8 bases and J dropped 5; count of bases not matched to a gene: 12. CDR3 sequence: CASGTGTANNEQYF. In DNA form, the CDR3 reads TGTGCCAGCGGCACCGGGACAGCGAATAACGAGCAGTACTTC.

The V call is TRBV12-3 or TRBV12-4, the J call TRBJ2-1, with TRBD1 identical over 8 bases. The ends lost 5 bases at V and 13 bases at J; junction bases unmatched: 4. The length of the CDR3 is 11 residues. The CDR3 reads CASSPDRVQFF. The CDR3 DNA sequence: TGTGCCAGCAGTCCGGACAGGGTACAGTTCTTC.

In its sample, this clonotype was seen once. CDR3 sequence reads: CASSLVGVRTYEQYF. Written as DNA, the CDR3 is TGTGCCAGCAGCTTAGTGGGGGTCCGAACCTACGAGCAGTACTTC. The gene calls are TRBV7-9 and TRBJ2-7, with D perhaps matching TRBD1 or TRBD2 (5 bases each). CDR1 and CDR2 from the germline V gene are SEHNR and FQNEAQ (reference sequence). Trimming left V 1 base short and J 2 bases short, with 12 bases between. The CDR3 sequence is 15 residues long. The entire variable domain, with the rest obtained from reference TRBV7-9 and TRBJ2-7, is as follows: DTGVSQNPRHKITKRGQNVTFRCDPISEHNRLYWYRQTLGQGPEFLTYFQNEAQLEKSRLLSDRFSAERPKGSFSTLEIQRTEQGDSAMYLCASSLVGVRTYEQYFGPGTRLTVT.

This clonotype showed up many times. The chain combines TRBV6-5 with TRBJ2-5; no clear D. The CDR3 has 13 amino acids. From germline, CDR1 is MNHEY and CDR2 SVGAGI. Trimming left V 7 bases short and J 0 bases short, with 9 bases between. The CDR3 protein is CASKATYQETQYF. CDR3 bases: TGTGCCAGCAAAGCGACGTACCAAGAGACCCAGTACTTC.

This clonotype was detected many times. The chain has TRBV6-1 and TRBJ2-5, with 8 bases matching TRBD1. The CDR3 has 15 amino acids. CDR1 MNHNS and CDR2 SASEGT come from the germline V gene. The junction had 6 bases not matched to a gene; V was cut back by 1 base and J by 5 bases. CDR3 amino acids: CASSEGVTGDETQYF. The CDR3 DNA follows: TGTGCCAGCAGTGAAGGGGTGACAGGGGACGAGACCCAGTACTTC.

The gene calls are TRBV6-5 and TRBJ2-7; 14 nucleotides align to TRBD2. Trimming took 3 bases from V and 4 from J; bases not matched to a gene: 17. The CDR3 runs 20 residues. The V gene's germline CDR1 is MNHEY and CDR2 SVGAGI. The CDR3 loop reads CASSYDFPPGTSGRFYEQYF. In nucleotides, the CDR3 is TGTGCCAGCAGTTATGATTTCCCCCCCGGGACTAGCGGGAGATTTTACGAGCAGTACTTC.

In its sample, this clonotype was seen many times. This chain links TRBV18 with TRBJ1-1; 10 bases are a match to TRBD1. V gave up 3 bases and J gave up 5 bases; unmatched junction bases: 3. This CDR3 has 14 amino acids. Germline values: CDR1 KGHSH, CDR2 LQKENI. CDR3 nucleotide sequence: TGTGCCAGCTCACCGGGGACAGGGGTGACTGAAGCTTTCTTT. Protein: CASSPGTGVTEAFF.

Only one count was recorded for this clonotype. The chain carries TRBV7-9 and TRBJ2-7, with 9 positions matching TRBD2. Trimming removed 1 base from V and 0 bases from J; junction bases left unmatched: 7. CDR1 and CDR2 from the germline V gene are SEHNR and FQNEAQ (reference sequence). The CDR3 is 17 amino acids. The CDR3 region is CASSLDGGSGSSYEQYF. The DNA of the CDR3 is TGTGCCAGCAGCTTAGATGGCGGTAGCGGGAGCTCCTACGAGCAGTACTTC.

This clonotype came up many times. In nucleotides, the CDR3 is TGTGCCAGCAGAAGGACAGGGTCCGGAAACACCATATATTTT. Encoded protein: CASRRTGSGNTIYF. The genes are TRBV5-6 and TRBJ1-3; 8 bases match TRBD1. Trimming removed 5 bases from V and 4 bases from J; junction bases left unmatched: 5. This CDR3 contains 14 residues. Germline V lookup: CDR1 SGHDT, CDR2 YYEEEE.

In DNA, the CDR3 is TGCGCCAGCAGCTTGCACCGCGAGGCCAACGTCCTGACTTTC. Translating gives CASSLHREANVLTF. V is TRBV5-1 and J is TRBJ2-6; D uncertain. CDR3 length: 14 residues. Germline V gives CDR1 SGHRS, CDR2 YFSETQ. The V end was cut by 1 base, the J end by 6 bases, with 8 bases between.

This clonotype was detected once. This chain connects TRBV20-1 to TRBJ2-7; D call uncertain. The CDR3 has 14 amino acids. Germline CDR1 is DFQATT and CDR2 is SNEGSKA (reference sequence). V lost 6 bases, J lost 6 bases, and 21 bases lay in between. This chain's CDR3 is CSASSQDRGAEQYF. The CDR3 DNA is TGCAGTGCCAGCAGCCAAGATCGAGGAGCCGAGCAGTACTTC.

This chain joins TRBV20-1 and TRBJ1-5; TRBD1 matches 9 bases. Losses at the gene ends were 5 bases for V and 8 bases for J; bases not matched to a gene: 7. This CDR3 region has 13 residues. Germline V CDR1 and CDR2: DFQATT, SNEGSKA (reference sequence). CDR3 region: CSALGTGRKPQHF. The CDR3 nucleotides are TGCAGTGCTCTCGGGACAGGGAGGAAGCCCCAGCATTTT.